This T cell receptor beta chain was sequenced in a study of identical twins. Germline CDR1 KGHSH, CDR2 LQKENI. Trimming left V 0 bases short and J 3 bases short, with 10 bases between. The CDR3 has 15 amino acids. TCRdb re-called the 5' RACE reads with MiXCR, one entry per CDR3 protein. The sample comprises some 320,000 distinct CDR3 sequences, over 9% of which are singletons, and just over 7% rests with the top ten. This clonotype was seen only once. Its target is unknown. Study results and limitations: Low generation probability was overrepresented in out-of-frame alpha sequences shared by twins.

The sample also formed part of further work on yellow fever vaccine responses in identical twins.

Sequenced: CD8+ T cells sorted from blood. The clonotype was recovered from a woman between 18 and 30 years old in good health. V and J are TRBV18 and TRBJ2-3; no reliable D call. The CDR3 DNA sequence: TGTGCCAGCTCACCACCGTCTCCGGGTACAGATACGCAGTATTTT. Translated, it gives CASSPPSPGTDTQYF.